A single sample gave rise to the 20 T cell receptor beta chains below, sequenced in a study of T cells in localized non-small cell lung cancer (dated by TCRdb to 2018 to 2020). The protocol used for the library was the immunoSEQ multiplex PCR assay. The clones in this table, taken by TCRdb from immuneACCESS, are in-frame only. Not every clone is retained; where verified, under half of the shortfall comes from an unresolved V gene, and the cause of the rest is unknown. Within this sample are approximately 22,000 clones, with approximately 91% of them counted one time only. The top ten clones comprise approximately 24% of the sample. The specimen was PBMCs, collected before any cancer treatment. The receptors come from a man aged 40 to 70 with stage II squamous cell lung carcinoma.

A single count supports this clone. This rearrangement joins TRBV29-1 to TRBJ2-1; 7 bases line up with TRBD2. Germline V gives CDR1 SQVTM, CDR2 ANQGSEA. The CDR3 totals 13 residues. V lost 7 bases and J lost 5; bases outside the gene matches: 8. CDR3 loop: CSAGGGRNNEQFF. The CDR3 DNA follows: TGCAGCGCGGGGGGAGGACGTAACAATGAGCAGTTCTTC.

The chain recombines TRBV5-8 with TRBJ1-1, with D maybe TRBD1 (5 bases). There are 14 residues in the CDR3. The germline V gene encodes CDR1 SGHTS and CDR2 YDEGEE. V lost 3 bases and J lost 3, with 12 bases in between. The CDR3 DNA reads as TGTGCCAGCAGCTGGGGGGTAAGTCACACTGAAGCTTTCTTT. It encodes CASSWGVSHTEAFF.

V gene TRBV18 combines with J gene TRBJ2-7, with TRBD2 identical over 7 bases. The CDR3 runs 15 residues. Germline-derived CDR1 and CDR2 are KGHSH and LQKENI. After removal of 3 bases from V and 2 bases from J, the junction contained 7 bases not matched to a gene. CDR3: CASSPLGGRTYEQYF. Here the CDR3 DNA reads TGTGCCAGCTCACCGTTGGGAGGGAGGACCTACGAGCAGTACTTC.

The chain combines TRBV29-1 with TRBJ2-6, with 7 bases aligning to TRBD2. The CDR3 sequence is 14 residues long. CDR1 is SQVTM and CDR2 is ANQGSEA in the germline V gene. V trimming: 3 bases; J trimming: 1 base; junction bases outside the gene matches: 0. The CDR3 reads CSVDGGSGANVLTF. The CDR3 nucleotides read TGCAGCGTTGACGGGGGGTCTGGGGCCAACGTCCTGACTTTC.

This clone was observed a single time. V usage is TRBV9 and J usage is TRBJ2-1; D gene unclear. V dropped 6 bases and J dropped 5 bases, with 18 bases sitting between them. The CDR3 loop spans 15 amino acids. CDR1 SGDLS and CDR2 YYNGEE come from the germline V gene. The CDR3 here is CASTPVGDLNNEQFF. CDR3 bases: TGTGCCAGCACCCCAGTGGGTGATCTTAACAATGAGCAGTTCTTC.

The CDR3 DNA follows: TGTGCCAGCAGCCAGAGTCAGAATGAGCAGTTCTTC. The encoded protein is CASSQSQNEQFF. The chain is built from TRBV7-9 and TRBJ2-1; unclear D gene. The germline CDR1 and CDR2 sequences are SEHNR and FQNEAQ (reference sequence). V lost 5 bases and J 7 bases, leaving 9 bases between the germline ends. CDR3 size: 12 residues.

The CDR3 region has the DNA TGTGCCAGCAGCTCACTAGCGGGAAAGGAGACCCAGTACTTC. Translated, it gives CASSSLAGKETQYF. V is TRBV11-2 and J is TRBJ2-5; 10 bases line up with TRBD2. Unmatched junction bases numbered 4, after V lost 4 bases and J lost 5 bases. The CDR3 runs 14 residues. Germline V gene data show CDR1 as SGHAT and CDR2 as FQNNGV.

The genes are TRBV7-2 and TRBJ1-3; D remains unclear. The CDR3 totals 11 residues. Trimming cost V 2 bases and J 9 bases, with 5 bases left between them. The V gene's germline CDR1 is SGHTA and CDR2 FQGNSA. CDR3 sequence reads: CASSLRTTIYF. CDR3 bases: TGTGCCAGCAGCTTACGTACCACCATATATTTT.

The CDR3: CASSKAGWSEHEQYF. The CDR3 bases are TGTGCCAGCAGTAAGGCGGGGTGGTCTGAGCACGAGCAGTACTTC. The V call is TRBV5-4, the J call TRBJ2-7, with D maybe TRBD2 (6 bases). V was trimmed by 5 bases and J by 5 bases, leaving 20 bases between them. CDR1 and CDR2 from the germline V gene are SGHNT and YYREEE (reference sequence). The CDR3 runs to 15 residues.

The V call is TRBV9, the J call TRBJ2-1; D perhaps matches TRBD2 (6 bases). The CDR3 is made up of 15 amino acids. Germline lookup yields CDR1 SGDLS and CDR2 YYNGEE. V shed 2 bases and J shed 0 bases, with 9 bases lying between them. The DNA of the CDR3 is TGTGCCAGCAGCGTCGTGGACTACTCCTACAATGAGCAGTTCTTC. Translated, it gives CASSVVDYSYNEQFF.

The J gene is TRBJ1-1, the V gene TRBV27; D remains unclear. There are 12 residues in the CDR3. Germline-derived CDR1 and CDR2 are MNHEY and SMNVEV (reference sequence). V gave up 5 bases and J gave up 8 bases, with 12 bases separating them. For the CDR3, the DNA is TGTGCCAGCAGTAAGTCCGGCAGAGAAGCTTTCTTT. It yields the protein CASSKSGREAFF.

The J gene is TRBJ2-7, the V gene TRBV5-1; no reliable D call. This CDR3 spans 13 amino acids. Germline V lookup: CDR1 SGHRS, CDR2 YFSETQ. Trimming shortened V by 7 bases and J by 0 bases, and 11 bases separated the two germline ends. The CDR3 reads CASGRNGSYEQYF. CDR3 coding DNA: TGCGCCAGCGGCCGGAACGGCTCCTACGAGCAGTACTTC.

V is TRBV29-1 and J is TRBJ1-2; a weak D match, TRBD1 (5 bases). V shed 6 bases and J shed 6 bases, with 14 bases lying between them. The CDR3 length is 12 residues. Per germline, CDR1 SQVTM and CDR2 ANQGSEA. The CDR3: CSVGQVRDGYTF. CDR3 nucleotides: TGCAGCGTGGGGCAGGTTAGGGATGGCTACACCTTC.

This chain links TRBV18 with TRBJ1-2; D is unresolved. The CDR3 runs to 12 residues. V lost 3 bases and J lost 6, with 8 bases in between. CDR1 is KGHSH, CDR2 LQKENI, per germline. This CDR3 is CASSPTDDGYTF. CDR3 nucleotide sequence: TGTGCCAGCTCACCGACGGATGATGGCTACACCTTC.

V gene TRBV19 combines with J gene TRBJ1-1; 8 nucleotides align to TRBD1. In germline, CDR1 is LNHDA, CDR2 SQIVND (reference sequence). V shed 5 bases and J 7 bases; nucleotides not matched to a gene: 6. CDR3 length: 13 amino acids. The CDR3 region is CASSPLDRVEAFF. The CDR3 nucleotides are TGTGCCAGTAGTCCCCTGGACAGGGTTGAAGCTTTCTTT.

This clone was recorded once. The junction departs from germline at one end; a sequencing error may be responsible. This sequence joins TRBV15 and TRBJ2-1; 8 nucleotides line up with TRBD2. CDR3 length equals 14 residues. Germline CDR1 and CDR2: LNHNV and YYDKDF (reference sequence). The CDR3 loop is CATSSLLADNGQFF. The DNA for the CDR3 is TGTGCCACCAGCAGCTTACTAGCGGACAATGGGCAGTTCTTC. Supplemented by reference TRBV15 and TRBJ2-1, the full variable domain reads DAMVIQNPRYQVTQFGKPVTLSCSQTLNHNVMYWYQQKSSQAPKLLFHYYDKDFNNEADTPDNFQSRRPNTSFCFLDIRSPGLGDTAMYLCATSSLLADNGQFFGPGTRLTVL.

This clone was recorded a few times. The rearrangement joins TRBV7-2 to TRBJ1-5; D possibly corresponds to TRBD1 (5 bases). V was shortened by 6 bases and J by 2 bases, with 14 bases between the two germline ends. Germline-derived CDR1 and CDR2 are SGHTA and FQGNSA. The CDR3 totals 15 residues. DNA of the CDR3: TGTGCCAGCAGTCCCGGCGGGGCTGGCAATCAGCCCCAGCATTTT. Residues: CASSPGGAGNQPQHF.

The rearrangement uses TRBV30 and TRBJ2-7; 9 bases agree with TRBD1. V was clipped by 0 bases and J by 6 bases; unmatched bases: 3. CDR3 length: 13 amino acids. Germline V gene sequence: CDR1 GTSNPN, CDR2 SVGIG (reference sequence). CDR3 sequence reads: CAWSVGTGSEQYF. CDR3 nucleotides: TGTGCCTGGAGTGTAGGGACAGGGAGCGAGCAGTACTTC.

V and J are TRBV28 and TRBJ2-4; D may be TRBD1 or TRBD2 (5 bases each). Trimming stripped 5 bases from V and 0 bases from J, with 5 bases between. There are 13 residues in the CDR3. The germline V gene has CDR1 MDHEN and CDR2 SYDVKM. The DNA for the CDR3 is TGTGCCAGCAGTGGGACAGCCAAAAACATTCAGTACTTC. Translation: CASSGTAKNIQYF. The complete variable domain, with remaining parts taken from reference TRBV28 and TRBJ2-4, reads DVKVTQSSRYLVKRTGEKVFLECVQDMDHENMFWYRQDPGLGLRLIYFSYDVKMKEKGDIPEGYSVSREKKERFSLILESASTNQTSMYLCASSGTAKNIQYFGAGTRLSVL.

The chain combines TRBV27 with TRBJ2-7; tentatively, D is TRBD2 (6 bases). Germline CDR1 is MNHEY and CDR2 is SMNVEV (reference sequence). This CDR3 has 14 residues. Trimming removed 3 bases at V and 5 bases at J, with 14 bases between. The CDR3 bases are TGTGCCAGCAGTTTCGGAGGGGCCCAAAACGAGCAGTACTTC. Amino acid sequence: CASSFGGAQNEQYF.